The source of this TCR beta chain is a study of blood T cell repertoires in COVID-19. On the study more broadly: Sites across the United States, Italy and Spain contributed samples from acute and convalescent COVID-19.

Authors' processing steps: Amplification with reference gene primers provided the estimates of nucleated cell counts. Sequenced by immunoSEQ multiplex PCR; TCRdb stores in-frame clones only, minus some. The D gene and trimming were derived from the DNA, and the V and J assignments and clone size from that table. The sample records some 150,000 clones, around four fifths being singletons. Categorization into cohorts depended on clinical history that participants reported. V dropped 4 bases and J dropped 2 bases, with 10 bases sitting between them. The CDR3 runs to 14 residues. Germline V gene data show CDR1 as SGDLS and CDR2 as YYNGEE.

Sequencing used PBMCs or T cells enriched from blood (not recorded which). The chain combines TRBV9 with TRBJ1-3; the D is unclear. This sequence was found in a woman in her forties or fifties who had recovered from COVID-19. In DNA, the CDR3 is TGTGCCAGCAGCAAGGACGGGGCTGGAAACACCATATATTTT. This sequence encodes CASSKDGAGNTIYF.